This section outlines one T cell receptor (beta chain) sequence together with its context. Its antigen is as yet unknown. It was with 60 Vbeta and 13 Jbeta primers that the PCR ran. Using immunoSEQ multiplex PCR, the repertoire was profiled, and TCRdb retains in-frame clones only, with some absent. The profile shows 100,000 or so clones, more than 65% of them singletons. The sample is drawn from a study of cytomegalovirus exposure and HLA in healthy donors. Overall study findings and caveats: Previous analysis showed most TCR beta V segments were productive about 90% or about 30% of the time. The study labeled more than 150 TCR beta chains cytomegalovirus-associated. An apparent linkage of common viral pathogens to several of the most significant clusters emerged in a later analysis. With later analysis, a missense DCLRE1C variant became linked to TCR beta V- and J-gene trimming.

The source is a woman aged 45-59 years in good health and CMV-seropositive. Sequencing was carried out using PBMCs.

Written as DNA, the CDR3 is TGTGCCAGCAGCCAAGATTTTGTCCCCTACACTGAAGCTTTCTTT. Protein: CASSQDFVPYTEAFF. V usage is TRBV4-2 and J usage is TRBJ1-1, with unresolved D. Germline values: CDR1 LGHNA, CDR2 YNFKEQ. The V end was cut by 0 bases, the J end by 3 bases, with 11 bases between. The CDR3 has 15 amino acids.